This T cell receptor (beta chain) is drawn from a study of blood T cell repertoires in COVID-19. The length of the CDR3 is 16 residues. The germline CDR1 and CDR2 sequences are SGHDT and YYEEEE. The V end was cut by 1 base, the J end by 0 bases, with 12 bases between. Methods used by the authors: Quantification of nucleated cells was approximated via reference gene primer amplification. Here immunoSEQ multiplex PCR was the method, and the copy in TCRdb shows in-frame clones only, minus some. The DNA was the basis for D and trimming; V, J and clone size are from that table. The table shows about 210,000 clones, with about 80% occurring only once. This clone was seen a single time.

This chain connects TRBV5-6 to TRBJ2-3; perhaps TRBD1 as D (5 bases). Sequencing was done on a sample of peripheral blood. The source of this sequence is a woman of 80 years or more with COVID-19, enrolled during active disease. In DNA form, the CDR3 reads TGTGCCAGCAGCTTGCTGATTCAGGGAAGCACAGATACGCAGTATTTT. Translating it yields CASSLLIQGSTDTQYF.